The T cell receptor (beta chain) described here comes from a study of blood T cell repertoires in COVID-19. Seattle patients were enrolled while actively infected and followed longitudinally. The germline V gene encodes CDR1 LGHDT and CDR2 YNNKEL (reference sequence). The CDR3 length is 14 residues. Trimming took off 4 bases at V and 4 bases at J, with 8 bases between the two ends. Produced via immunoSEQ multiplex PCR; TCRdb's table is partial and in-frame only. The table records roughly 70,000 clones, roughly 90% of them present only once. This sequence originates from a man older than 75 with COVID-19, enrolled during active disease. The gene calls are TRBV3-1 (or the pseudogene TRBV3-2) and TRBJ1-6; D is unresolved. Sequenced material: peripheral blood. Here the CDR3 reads CASSPPGYNSPLHF. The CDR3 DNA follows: TGTGCCAGCAGCCCCCCCGGGTATAATTCACCCCTCCACTTT.